The source of this T cell receptor (beta chain) is a study of CD8+CD57+ T cells in acquired aplastic anemia. CDR3 and TCR beta VDJ profiling relied on genomic DNA as the template. TCRdb passed the reads through MiXCR, listing each CDR3 protein once. The table records about 110,000 distinct CDR3 sequences, 50% to 65% of them present only once. The CDR3 contains 14 residues. V shed 0 bases and J shed 3 bases, with 9 bases lying between them. Per germline, CDR1 MNHNS and CDR2 SASEGT. This clonotype was detected many times. The receptor's source is a human donor in good health, serving as a control. The chain carries TRBV6-1 and TRBJ2-7; D is undetermined. Sequenced sample: sorted CD4+, CD8+, or CD8+CD57+ T cells (not recorded which) from PBMCs. For the CDR3, the DNA is TGTGCCAGCAGTGAAGCGAACGGAATCTACGAGCAGTACTTC. This encodes CASSEANGIYEQYF.